Below, 11 T cell receptor beta chains from the same sample are listed, as sequenced in a study of shared clonotypes between healthy human individuals. Measured with immunoSEQ multiplex PCR; TCRdb has only the in-frame clones, and not every one. The sample consists of 2 million or so clones, roughly 95% of them appearing once. The sample taken for sequencing was naive CD4+ T cells sorted from blood. Sample subset: CD45RA+ positively selected. These receptors were obtained from a man in his late teens or twenties in good health.

CDR3 sequence reads: CASSQLYNEQFF. CDR3 DNA sequence: TGTGCCAGCAGTCAGCTGTACAATGAGCAGTTCTTC. This chain connects TRBV6-6 to TRBJ2-1, with no clear D. V gave up 5 bases and J gave up 4 bases, with 6 bases separating them. Germline values: CDR1 MNHNY, CDR2 SVGAGI (reference sequence). This CDR3 has 12 residues.

This chain joins TRBV18 and TRBJ2-3, with 10 positions matching TRBD2. The CDR3 totals 14 residues. The germline gives CDR1 KGHSH, CDR2 LQKENI. Unmatched junction bases numbered 1, after V lost 5 bases and J lost 2 bases. DNA of the CDR3: TGTGCCAGCTCAACTAGCGGGGTCACAGATACGCAGTATTTT. Residues: CASSTSGVTDTQYF.

The chain links TRBV5-4 to TRBJ2-7; 9 nucleotides line up with TRBD1. Trimming removed 4 bases from V and 4 bases from J; junction bases left unmatched: 9. This CDR3 spans 15 amino acids. The V gene's germline CDR1 is SGHNT and CDR2 YYREEE (reference sequence). CDR3 in DNA: TGTGCCAGCAGCCCTGGGGGACAGGGTTGGTACGAGCAGTACTTC. As protein: CASSPGGQGWYEQYF.

This sequence joins TRBV2 and TRBJ1-6, with TRBD1 identical over 7 bases. Per germline, CDR1 SNHLY and CDR2 FYNNEI. The V segment lost 5 bases and the J segment 7 bases; nucleotides outside the gene matches: 11. The CDR3 is made up of 16 amino acids. CDR3 region: CASSYTGTASNSPLHF. The CDR3 DNA reads TGTGCCAGCAGTTACACCGGGACAGCCTCAAATTCACCCCTCCACTTT.

Worth noting for this clone: The sample carries other DNA sequences with the same CDR3. This chain links TRBV10-3 with TRBJ2-3, with unresolved D. This CDR3 region has 12 residues. V was clipped by 0 bases and J by 6 bases, with 4 bases between them. CDR1 ENHRY and CDR2 SYGVKD come from the germline V gene. The CDR3 coding sequence is TGTGCCATCAGTGAGTCATGGGATACGCAGTATTTT. This translates into CAISESWDTQYF.

The gene calls are TRBV7-2 and TRBJ1-2, with TRBD1 matching 7 bases. The germline CDR1 and CDR2 sequences are SGHTA and FQGNSA. J lost 8 bases, V lost 5 bases, and 11 bases had no gene match. This CDR3 contains 14 residues. CDR3 nucleotide sequence: TGTGCCAGCAGCCCCCAGAAGGGGGCGGGGGGCTACACCTTC. Its protein is CASSPQKGAGGYTF.

The chain employs TRBV5-6 and TRBJ2-3; D is unclear. Germline V gene data show CDR1 as SGHDT and CDR2 as YYEEEE. Trimming cost V 5 bases and J 0 bases, with 13 bases left between them. The CDR3 loop spans 15 amino acids. CDR3 in amino acids: CASRPPSPSTDTQYF. The CDR3 coding sequence is TGTGCCAGCAGGCCCCCGTCACCTAGCACAGATACGCAGTATTTT.

This clone was counted only a few times. At one of its ends the junction is not consistent with the germline gene, which may arise from a read error. The V call is TRBV19, the J call TRBJ1-4; D not certain. The CDR3 consists of 9 residues. Germline V gene sequence: CDR1 LNHDA, CDR2 SQIVND (reference sequence). In DNA, the CDR3 is TGTGCCAGTAGTATCGAACGGGCTTTT. Amino acids: CASSIERAF.

This rearrangement joins TRBV7-3 to TRBJ2-5; 9 bases line up with TRBD1. With V trimmed by 2 bases and J by 5 bases, 0 bases remained unmatched. The V gene's germline CDR1 is SGHTA and CDR2 FQGTGA. The CDR3 loop spans 13 amino acids. In DNA form, the CDR3 reads TGTGCCAGCAGCTTAGGACAGGGGGAGACCCAGTACTTC. Its protein product is CASSLGQGETQYF.

The chain combines TRBV7-2 with TRBJ1-1; 9 bases are a match to TRBD1. The CDR3 covers 14 residues. Germline-derived CDR1 and CDR2 are SGHTA and FQGNSA. V shed 3 bases, J shed 7 bases, and the junction held 6 bases outside the gene matches. CDR3 in amino acids: CASSFGTGNFEAFF. The DNA for the CDR3 is TGTGCCAGCAGCTTCGGGACAGGGAACTTTGAAGCTTTCTTT.

Worth noting for this clone: In the same sample, other DNA sequences code for this CDR3. The chain recombines TRBV7-8 with TRBJ2-2; no clear D. CDR1 and CDR2 from the germline V gene are SGHVS and FQNEAQ. Trimming cost V 3 bases and J 2 bases, with 4 bases left between them. The CDR3 has 13 residues. DNA for the CDR3: TGTGCCAGCAGCTTTTCTAACACCGGGGAGCTGTTTTTT. Protein sequence: CASSFSNTGELFF.